These 30 T cell receptor beta chains originate from one sample sequenced in a study of blood T cells in healthy people across ages. Together with a sample-barcoded 5' primer, a J-beta primer mix was included in a second PCR lasting about 7 to 12 cycles. MiXCR was run by TCRdb on the 5' RACE reads, yielding one entry per CDR3 protein. The data contain 1.6 million or so distinct CDR3 sequences, roughly 32% of them seen just once; the ten biggest clones take up 11%. The sequenced sample was blood. These TCRs come from a woman under 40 in good health.

This clonotype was detected a few times. V and J are TRBV7-2 and TRBJ2-1; TRBD2 matches 8 bases. The CDR3 contains 17 residues. With 5 bases clipped from V and 8 bases from J, the junction kept 17 bases outside the gene matches. Per the germline V gene, CDR1 is SGHTA and CDR2 is FQGNSA. CDR3 in amino acids: CASSPRGVAGLGYEQFF. DNA of the CDR3: TGTGCCAGCAGCCCCCGGGGGGTAGCGGGGTTGGGATATGAGCAGTTCTTC.

This clonotype was counted only a few times. V is TRBV28 and J is TRBJ1-5; 7 bases are a match to TRBD1. The CDR3 consists of 16 residues. After removal of 2 bases from V and 1 base from J, the junction contained 5 bases not matched to a gene. Germline lookup yields CDR1 MDHEN and CDR2 SYDVKM. As DNA, the CDR3 is TGTGCCAGCAGTTTACCGGGGACAGCAAGCAATCAGCCCCAGCATTTT. As protein: CASSLPGTASNQPQHF.

The rearrangement uses TRBV9 and TRBJ2-5, with a possible D match to TRBD2 (6 bases). The ends were cut back, 5 bases at V and 11 bases at J, with 16 bases in the middle. CDR1 and CDR2 (germline): SGDLS, YYNGEE. The CDR3 loop spans 12 amino acids. The CDR3 DNA is TGTGCCAGCAGTCGTAGTTCGGGGGAGCAGTACTTC. It encodes CASSRSSGEQYF.

The genes are TRBV7-7 and TRBJ1-5; D call uncertain. The V gene lost 5 bases and the J gene lost 5 bases, with 10 bases spanning the gap. Germline-derived CDR1 and CDR2 are SSHAT and FNYEAQ (reference sequence). This CDR3 region has 13 residues. CDR3 nucleotide sequence: TGTGCCAGCAGCCCCCATCCCGATCAGCCCCAGCATTTT. It encodes CASSPHPDQPQHF.

The CDR3 DNA follows: TGCAGTGCTAGGAGTGTGGTCCGGGCAGGGACCACCGGGGAGCTGTTTTTT. Translated: CSARSVVRAGTTGELFF. The V gene is TRBV20-1, the J gene TRBJ2-2, with D perhaps TRBD1 or TRBD2 (5 bases each). There are 17 residues in the CDR3. Germline V gene sequence: CDR1 DFQATT, CDR2 SNEGSKA (reference sequence). V was pared by 3 bases and J by 4 bases, with 21 bases between.

Only a few counts were recorded for this clonotype. DNA of the CDR3: TGTGCCACATCATCTGGGACGGAATATGGCTACACCTTC. It translates to CATSSGTEYGYTF. The V and J genes are TRBV10-3 and TRBJ1-2, with a weak D call TRBD1 (5 bases). CDR1 and CDR2 from the germline V gene are ENHRY and SYGVKD. The CDR3 consists of 13 residues. Trimming left V 10 bases short and J 5 bases short, with 17 bases between.

V usage is TRBV14 and J usage is TRBJ2-1, with TRBD2 identical over 7 bases. The germline CDR1 and CDR2 sequences are SGHDN and FVKESK. CDR3 length: 19 amino acids. Trimming cost V 4 bases and J 4 bases; bases outside gene matches: 19. Here the CDR3 DNA reads TGTGCCAGCAGCCTCCAACTACTACCACTAGCGCCTAAGTACAATGAGCAGTTCTTC. Its protein is CASSLQLLPLAPKYNEQFF.

The CDR3 here is CAQDRLAYEQYF. The CDR3 DNA reads as TGTGCCCAGGACAGATTAGCGTACGAGCAGTACTTC. This chain links TRBV6-1 with TRBJ2-7, with a tentative D call TRBD1 (6 bases). Trimming cost V 11 bases and J 4 bases, with 15 bases left between them. The CDR3 totals 12 residues. Germline loops: CDR1 MNHNS, CDR2 SASEGT.

This clonotype was observed a few times. The DNA for the CDR3 is TGTGCCAGTAGTATTGGAGGGGGGGCGTACAATGAGCAGTTCTTC. Its translation is CASSIGGGAYNEQFF. The chain recombines TRBV19 with TRBJ2-1; maybe TRBD2 (7 bases). CDR1 and CDR2 (germline): LNHDA, SQIVND (reference sequence). Between the trimmed V and J ends, which lost 3 bases and 4 bases, there was a span of 13 bases. The CDR3 consists of 15 residues.

With regard to this clonotype: Compared with germline, one end of the junction differs, possibly owing to a read error. V usage is TRBV29-1 and J usage is TRBJ1-2; D gene ambiguous. This CDR3 region has 16 residues. Looked up from germline, CDR1 is SQVTM and CDR2 is ANQGSEA. The CDR3 sequence: CSVEDYKGGINYGYTF. In DNA form, the CDR3 reads TGCAGCGTCGAAGACTACAAGGGCGGGATTAACTATGGCTACACCTTC.

The rearrangement links TRBV20-1 to TRBJ1-4; D is unresolved. Trimming shortened V by 6 bases and J by 0 bases, and 11 bases separated the two germline ends. The CDR3 loop spans 14 amino acids. Germline V gene sequence: CDR1 DFQATT, CDR2 SNEGSKA (reference sequence). The CDR3 coding sequence is TGCAGTGCCTTCATAAGCCCAACTAATGAAAAACTGTTTTTT. Encoded protein: CSAFISPTNEKLFF.

This clonotype was detected only a few times. V is TRBV5-1 and J is TRBJ2-1, with 8 bases fitting TRBD1. CDR3 length: 15 residues. V gave up 0 bases and J gave up 8 bases; unmatched junction bases: 7. In germline, CDR1 is SGHRS, CDR2 YFSETQ. CDR3 nucleotides: TGCGCCAGCAGCTTGGCTCGGACAGGGCTAGATGAGCAGTTCTTC. This gives the protein CASSLARTGLDEQFF.

The sample holds a few counts of this clonotype. V and J are TRBV12-3 or TRBV12-4 and TRBJ1-4; D not resolved. The CDR3 has 15 residues. Trimming removed 11 bases from V and 5 bases from J, with 21 bases in between. The CDR3 sequence: CAGTILAAGNEKLFF. CDR3 bases: TGTGCCGGCACCATTTTGGCCGCGGGGAATGAAAAACTGTTTTTT.

A word on this clonotype: At one boundary the junction diverges from the germline segment, which might be a read error. This sequence joins TRBV7-9 and TRBJ1-1; D may be TRBD1 (5 bases). The CDR3 covers 15 residues. Germline V gene data show CDR1 as SEHNR and CDR2 as FQNEAQ (reference sequence). The CDR3 loop reads CASSLAQGRNTEAFF. CDR3 nucleotide sequence: TGCGCCAGCAGCTTAGCGCAGGGCAGGAACACTGAAGCTTTCTTT.

Notes on this clonotype: A much larger clone differs from this one at a single base, so this may be a read error. This rearrangement joins TRBV20-1 to TRBJ2-1; no clear D. Germline V gene lookup returns CDR1 DFQATT and CDR2 SNEGSKA (reference sequence). V was clipped by 0 bases and J by 3 bases, with 6 bases between them. The CDR3 totals 13 residues. The CDR3 here is CSARDDHYNEQFF. CDR3 coding DNA: TGCAGTGCTAGAGACGACCACTACAATGAGCAGTTCTTC.

Points on this clonotype: One end of the junction fails to match germline, which may point to a read error. This chain links TRBV9 with TRBJ2-3, with TRBD1 as a possible D gene (6 bases). Germline V gene sequence: CDR1 SGDLS, CDR2 YYNGEE. The CDR3 length is 16 residues. DNA for the CDR3: TGTGCCAGCAGCACAAACCCGGGACATCGCACAGATGCGCAGTATTTT. Translating it yields CASSTNPGHRTDAQYF. Complete variable domain (other parts from reference TRBV9 and TRBJ2-3): DSGVTQTPKHLITATGQRVTLRCSPRSGDLSVYWYQQSLDQGLQFLIQYYNGEERAKGNILERFSAQQFPDLHSELNLSSLELGDSALYFCASSTNPGHRTDAQYFGPGTRLTVL.

The gene calls are TRBV4-1 and TRBJ2-3; D remains ambiguous. Per germline, CDR1 MGHRA and CDR2 YSYEKL. CDR3 size: 15 residues. Deletions cut 0 bases from V and 2 bases from J, with 9 bases between. The CDR3 bases are TGCGCCAGCAGCCAAGAAGGGCTCGACACAGATACGCAGTATTTT. This gives the protein CASSQEGLDTDTQYF.

The chain carries TRBV5-4 and TRBJ2-7; possible D gene TRBD1, 6 bases. This CDR3 is 14 amino acids long. Trimming took 4 bases from V and 2 from J, leaving 13 bases between them. Germline assignment: CDR1 SGHNT and CDR2 YYREEE (reference sequence). The DNA of the CDR3 is TGTGCCAGCAGCAACCGCAGGGGAACCTACGAGCAGTACTTC. Translated, it gives CASSNRRGTYEQYF.

This chain connects TRBV5-1 to TRBJ2-5, with 10 bases fitting TRBD2. Germline V gene sequence: CDR1 SGHRS, CDR2 YFSETQ. The junction had 12 bases not matched to a gene; V was cut back by 0 bases and J by 4 bases. The CDR3 sequence is 18 residues long. The CDR3 here is CASSLVFVEAGGRETQYF. The CDR3 DNA follows: TGCGCCAGCAGCTTGGTCTTTGTGGAAGCGGGGGGGCGAGAGACCCAGTACTTC.

This chain links TRBV2 with TRBJ1-5; D is perhaps TRBD1 (6 bases). The CDR3 extends over 14 amino acids. Trimming cost V 4 bases and J 6 bases, with 13 bases left between them. Germline CDR1 SNHLY, CDR2 FYNNEI. CDR3 sequence reads: CASSARGGFQPQHF. The CDR3 region has the DNA TGTGCCAGCAGTGCCAGGGGAGGTTTTCAGCCCCAGCATTTT.

V and J are TRBV12-3 or TRBV12-4 and TRBJ2-3, with D unclear. V dropped 1 base and J dropped 2 bases, with 10 bases sitting between them. This CDR3 comprises 15 residues. In DNA, the CDR3 is TGTGCCAGCAGTTTAGGATTGGGCGACACAGATACGCAGTATTTT. Protein sequence: CASSLGLGDTDTQYF.

The gene calls are TRBV7-9 and TRBJ1-1; D uncertain. Germline CDR1 and CDR2: SEHNR and FQNEAQ (reference sequence). V dropped 4 bases and J dropped 3 bases, with 15 bases sitting between them. CDR3 size: 15 residues. CDR3 residues: CASSYPGRRDTEAFF. In DNA form, the CDR3 reads TGTGCCAGCAGCTACCCCGGGAGGAGGGACACTGAAGCTTTCTTT.

Points on this clonotype: Given a much more abundant clone one base away, this may be a read error. Since the CDR3 does not end with the conserved phenylalanine or tryptophan, this likely comes from a read error. The chain uses TRBV29-1 and TRBJ2-3; D call uncertain. There are 13 residues in the CDR3. The germline V and J ends were trimmed by 2 bases and 3 bases, with 9 bases remaining between them. Germline lookup yields CDR1 SQVTM and CDR2 ANQGSEA. The CDR3 bases are TGCAGCGTTGAATACGACCTGACAGATACGCAGTATTGT. It specifies CSVEYDLTDTQYC.

To note about this clonotype: One end of the junction varies from germline; a read error may be responsible. The chain couples TRBV20-1 to TRBJ2-1, with 13 bases aligning to TRBD2. This CDR3 contains 18 residues. Per the germline V gene, CDR1 is DFQATT and CDR2 is SNEGSKA (reference sequence). CDR3 bases: TGCAGTGCTTCTCCGGGACTAGCGGGATCGAGCTCCTGCAATGAGCAGTTCTTC. Encoded protein: CSASPGLAGSSSCNEQFF.

The rearrangement links TRBV6-1 to TRBJ2-7; no clear D gene. Trimming shortened V by 3 bases and J by 9 bases, and 9 bases separated the two germline ends. This CDR3 is built from 11 residues. Germline V gene sequence: CDR1 MNHNS, CDR2 SASEGT. This CDR3 is CASSESVGQYF. For the CDR3, the DNA is TGTGCCAGCAGTGAGAGTGTCGGGCAGTACTTC.

The chain employs TRBV27 and TRBJ1-2; D is uncertain. The CDR3 sequence is 14 residues long. The V end was cut by 3 bases, the J end by 7 bases, with 15 bases between. CDR1 and CDR2 from the germline V gene are MNHEY and SMNVEV (reference sequence). The CDR3 DNA is TGTGCCAGCAGTTTGGGTACAGAGTCCGCTGGCTACACCTTC. It translates to CASSLGTESAGYTF.

The chain employs TRBV27 and TRBJ2-7; D is possibly TRBD1 (6 bases). Germline-derived CDR1 and CDR2 are MNHEY and SMNVEV (reference sequence). The CDR3 is 12 residues long. The CDR3 bases are TGTGCTACCGGACAGAACTCCTACGAGCAGTACTTC. Translated, it gives CATGQNSYEQYF.

This clonotype came up a few times. The chain couples TRBV29-1 to TRBJ1-5; a possible D gene is TRBD1 (5 bases). Germline lookup yields CDR1 SQVTM and CDR2 ANQGSEA. The CDR3 has 13 amino acids. The V end was cut by 3 bases, the J end by 6 bases, with 12 bases between. As DNA, the CDR3 is TGCAGCGTTGATTCGGGTGGGGGTCAGCCCCAGCATTTT. It yields the protein CSVDSGGGQPQHF. Combining the CDR3 with reference TRBV29-1 and TRBJ1-5 gives the whole variable domain SAVISQKPSRDICQRGTSLTIQCQVDSQVTMMFWYRQQPGQSLTLIATANQGSEATYESGFVIDKFPISRPNLTFSTLTVSNMSPEDSSIYLCSVDSGGGQPQHFGDGTRLSIL.

Remarks on this clonotype: Compared with germline, one end of the junction differs, possibly owing to a read error. The chain combines TRBV6-1 with TRBJ1-4, with D tentatively TRBD1 (5 bases). Per germline, CDR1 MNHNS and CDR2 SASEGT. The CDR3 has 17 amino acids. CDR3 nucleotides: TGTGCCAGCAGGACTGCCGGGAGGGTAGGGGCTAATGAAAAACGGTTTTTT. This sequence encodes CASRTAGRVGANEKRFF.

There are many counts of this clonotype. V is TRBV7-6 and J is TRBJ2-5; TRBD2 matches 8 bases. The junction had 7 bases not matched to a gene; V was cut back by 9 bases and J by 4 bases. The CDR3 runs to 13 residues. Germline V CDR1 and CDR2: SGHVS, FNYEAQ. The CDR3 region is CASVEAGAETQYF. CDR3 sequence (DNA): TGTGCCAGTGTCGAAGCGGGGGCAGAGACCCAGTACTTC.